This T cell receptor (beta chain) was documented in a study of beta chain features in type 1 diabetes. The investigators reverse transcribed all of the isolated RNA, so they sequenced expressed TCRB transcripts. This table comes from immunoSEQ multiplex PCR, and its TCRdb copy is limited to in-frame clones, with some not included. Of approximately 270,000 clones in the sample, approximately 15% are singletons; the top ten hold around 0.016%. A few counts support this clone. The antigen is undetermined. Study results and limitations: Among all four CD4+ subsets, Type 1 diabetes patients had TCRB CDR3s that were moderately but significantly shorter. Junctions at VDJ sites from type 1 diabetes patients had fewer insertions and more deletions.

The CDR3 has 14 amino acids. Germline assignment: CDR1 SGHTA and CDR2 FQGTGA. Trimming stripped 2 bases from V and 4 bases from J, with 11 bases between. The V gene is TRBV7-3, the J gene TRBJ2-5; D is unresolved. This receptor was obtained from a man aged 25-45 years with type 1 diabetes. The material sequenced was naive CD4+ T cells from blood. This CDR3 reads CASSLSPVPETQYF. The CDR3 DNA follows: TGTGCCAGCAGCTTATCCCCAGTCCCAGAGACCCAGTACTTC.